This entry concerns a single T cell receptor (beta chain). Its antigen remains unidentified. The CDR3 is made up of 17 amino acids. The junction had 2 bases not matched to a gene; V was cut back by 0 bases and J by 2 bases. These data come from a study of T cell repertoires in cytomegalovirus infection. Study in general: The authors relied on CMV epitopes, both recently identified HLA-C-restricted and well-studied HLA-B-restricted. Whole-study findings and limits: Accumulated public TCR beta family frequency recognized individuals carrying CMV together with the relevant HLA. The response measured ex vivo was dominated by TCR beta clonotypes (HLA-C-restricted and CMV-specific).

Via MiXCR, TCRdb re-called the reads, giving one row per CDR3 protein. This table holds some 700,000 distinct CDR3 sequences, 30% to 35% found once. The chain joins TRBV23-1 to TRBJ2-1, with 12 bases lining up with TRBD2. TRBV23-1 falls under the ORF class, with uncertain function. The receptor comes from a human donor in good health (CMV status not recorded). Some clones in this sample may be carry-over from other donors' samples. The material was cultured PBMCs, obtained from culture after CMV antigen stimulation. This CDR3 reads CASSQSASGRAYNEQFF. The CDR3 coding sequence is TGCGCCAGCAGTCAATCGGCTAGCGGGAGGGCCTACAATGAGCAGTTCTTC.